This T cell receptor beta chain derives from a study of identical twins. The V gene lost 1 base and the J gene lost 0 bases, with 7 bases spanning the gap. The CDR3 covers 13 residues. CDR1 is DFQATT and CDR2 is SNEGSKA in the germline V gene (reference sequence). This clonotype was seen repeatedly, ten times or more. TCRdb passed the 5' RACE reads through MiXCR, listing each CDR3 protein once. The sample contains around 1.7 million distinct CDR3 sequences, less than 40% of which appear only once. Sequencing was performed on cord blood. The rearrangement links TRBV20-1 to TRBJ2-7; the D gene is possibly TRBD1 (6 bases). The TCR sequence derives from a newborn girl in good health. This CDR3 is CSARGGHSYEQYF. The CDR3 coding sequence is TGCAGTGCTAGAGGGGGACACTCCTACGAGCAGTACTTC.